A selection of T cell receptor beta chains follows, all from one sample in a study of blood T cell repertoires in COVID-19. Sequencing was performed with immunoSEQ multiplex PCR; in TCRdb, only in-frame clones are kept and a portion is missing. The data contain 150,000 or so clones, about 83% of them seen just once; the ten biggest clones take up less than 6%. The specimen sequenced was PBMCs or T cells enriched from blood (not recorded which). The receptors come from a woman aged 45-60 years who had been exposed to COVID-19. The CDR3 runs from the conserved cysteine through the conserved F or W. A D gene is named only where the DNA matches it firmly. The size of a clone is reported for some rows only, either as once, few or many, or as a class for expanded clones.

>TRBV6-2/TRBV6-3|NA|NA|TRBJ2-7
TGTGCCAGCAGTCACCCGAGGCTAACCCTCGAGCAGTACTTC
CASSHPRLTLEQYF
>TRBV15|once|TRBD2|TRBJ2-5
TGTGCCACAAGACTAGCGGGGGGCGAAGAGACCCAGTACTTC
CATRLAGGEETQYF
>TRBV18|NA|NA|TRBJ2-7
TGTGCCAGCTCACCAGGCGGGTCGGAGGAGCAGTACTTC
CASSPGGSEEQYF
>TRBV18|NA|TRBD2|TRBJ2-5
TGTGCCAGCTCACCACTCAGCGGGGGGCTTCAAGAGACCCAGTACTTC
CASSPLSGGLQETQYF
>TRBV10-1|NA|NA|TRBJ1-1
TGCGCCAGCACGTTTGGTATTTGGGAGGACCTGAACACTGAAGCTTTCTTT
CASTFGIWEDLNTEAFF
>TRBV12-3/TRBV12-4|once|NA|TRBJ1-6
TGTGCCAGCAGTTTCCCTTATTCACCCCTCCACTTT
CASSFPYSPLHF
>TRBV19|NA|NA|TRBJ2-1
TGTGCCAGTACGGGAGTCAGCTCCTACAATGAGCAGTTCTTC
CASTGVSSYNEQFF
>TRBV19|NA|NA|TRBJ1-5
TGTGCCAGTAGTCGGGCAGGGGGCAATCAGCCCCAGCATTTT
CASSRAGGNQPQHF
>TRBV7-9|NA|NA|TRBJ1-4
TGTGCCAGCAGCTCTGGGGTGGCAGGGCGGCATGAAAAACTGTTTTTT
CASSSGVAGRHEKLFF
>TRBV15|NA|NA|TRBJ2-5
TGTGCCACCAGCAGAGCGACAGATGTGGGAGAGACCCAGTACTTC
CATSRATDVGETQYF
>TRBV28|NA|NA|TRBJ2-7
TGTGCCAGCAGTGGAGGACTCTACGAGCAGTACTTC
CASSGGLYEQYF
>TRBV14|few|TRBD1|TRBJ1-2
TGTGCCAGCAGCCGCTCCATACGGGGGACAGGATATGGCTACACCTTC
CASSRSIRGTGYGYTF
>TRBV3-1/TRBV3-2|NA|NA|TRBJ1-5
TGTGCCAGCAGCCAAGGGGGAGGGCATCAGCCCCAGCATTTT
CASSQGGGHQPQHF
>TRBV10-3|NA|TRBD2|TRBJ2-7
TGTGCCATCAGTGAGCGGGCGGGAGGGCCAAACGAGCAGTACTTC
CAISERAGGPNEQYF
>TRBV4-3|NA|TRBD1|TRBJ1-4
TGCGCCAGCAGCCAAGAGGTGCAGGGGGCAGCGGTGGGGGAAAAACTGTTTTTT
CASSQEVQGAAVGEKLFF
>TRBV5-1|NA|NA|TRBJ2-7
TGCGCCAGCAGCTTGGGCGCGGGTTTCTCCTACGAGCAGTACTTC
CASSLGAGFSYEQYF
>TRBV15|NA|NA|TRBJ1-5
TGTGCCACCAGCAGAGCGGGGTCCGGCAATCAGCCCCAGCATTTT
CATSRAGSGNQPQHF
>TRBV7-6|few|NA|TRBJ1-2
TGTGCCAGCAGCTTAGACGGTCACTATGGCTACACCTTC
CASSLDGHYGYTF
>TRBV19|NA|TRBD1|TRBJ2-5
TGTGCCAGTAGTATAGGACAGGGGACGACCCAGTACTTC
CASSIGQGTTQYF
>TRBV19|NA|NA|TRBJ1-2
TGTGCCACTCTTAACTTCTCCGGGACAAGACTCAATCGCTACACCTTC
CATLNFSGTRLNRYTF
>TRBV27|many|NA|TRBJ1-6
TGTGCCAGCAGTTTTGGGGGACTCTATAATTCACCCCTCCACTTT
CASSFGGLYNSPLHF
>TRBV18|NA|TRBD1|TRBJ1-2
TGTGCCAGCTCACCACGGACAGGGGACGGCTACACCTTC
CASSPRTGDGYTF
>TRBV27|NA|NA|TRBJ1-5
TGTGCCAGCAGTTTATCGATCCGGGGCAATCAGCCCCAGCATTTT
CASSLSIRGNQPQHF
>TRBV5-1|NA|NA|TRBJ2-5
TGCGCCAGCAGCTTGCGAGGGCTTTCAGAGACCCAGTACTTC
CASSLRGLSETQYF
>TRBV5-5|NA|NA|TRBJ2-7
TGTGCCAGCAGCTCCTACTGGACTTCCTACGAGCAGTACTTC
CASSSYWTSYEQYF
>TRBV6-5|NA|TRBD1|TRBJ1-2
TGTGCCAGCAGAATTGGACAGGGTGACTATGGCTACACCTTC
CASRIGQGDYGYTF
>TRBV7-2|NA|TRBD1|TRBJ1-2
TGTGCCAGCAGCTTGGGCACCGGGACAGGGTATGGCTACACCTTC
CASSLGTGTGYGYTF
>TRBV4-3|NA|NA|TRBJ2-5
TGCGCCAGCAGCCAAGCGACAGTCCAAGAGACCCAGTACTTC
CASSQATVQETQYF
>TRBV30|NA|NA|TRBJ2-3
TGTGCCTGGAGTGTAGGCAGGGCCACCACAGATACGCAGTATTTT
CAWSVGRATTDTQYF
>TRBV10-3|few|NA|TRBJ1-3
TGTGCCATCAGTCCGGGTGCCTCTGGAAACACCATATATTTT
CAISPGASGNTIYF